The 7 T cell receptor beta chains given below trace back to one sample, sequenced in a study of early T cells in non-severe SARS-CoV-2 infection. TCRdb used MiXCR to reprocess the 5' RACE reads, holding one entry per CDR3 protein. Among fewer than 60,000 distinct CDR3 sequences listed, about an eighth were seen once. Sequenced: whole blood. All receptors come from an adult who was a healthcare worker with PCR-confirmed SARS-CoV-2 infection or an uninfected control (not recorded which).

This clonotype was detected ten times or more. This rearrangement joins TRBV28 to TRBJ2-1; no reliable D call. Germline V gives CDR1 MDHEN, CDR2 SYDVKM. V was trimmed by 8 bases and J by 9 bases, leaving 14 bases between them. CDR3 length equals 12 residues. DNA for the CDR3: TGTGCCAGCCAACTGGGGTACGGTGAGCAGTTCTTC. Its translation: CASQLGYGEQFF. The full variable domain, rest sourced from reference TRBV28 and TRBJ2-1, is DVKVTQSSRYLVKRTGEKVFLECVQDMDHENMFWYRQDPGLGLRLIYFSYDVKMKEKGDIPEGYSVSREKKERFSLILESASTNQTSMYLCASQLGYGEQFFGPGTRLTVL.

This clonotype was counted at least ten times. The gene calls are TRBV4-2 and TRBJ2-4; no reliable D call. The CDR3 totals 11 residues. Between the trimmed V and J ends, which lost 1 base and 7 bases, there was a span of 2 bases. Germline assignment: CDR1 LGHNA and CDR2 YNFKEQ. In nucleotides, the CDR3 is TGTGCCAGCAGCCAAGTCAACATTCAGTACTTC. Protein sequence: CASSQVNIQYF.

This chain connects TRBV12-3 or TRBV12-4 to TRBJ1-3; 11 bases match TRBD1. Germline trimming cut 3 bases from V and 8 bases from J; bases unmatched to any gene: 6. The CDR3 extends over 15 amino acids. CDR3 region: CASSFGGQGADTIYF. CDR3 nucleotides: TGTGCCAGCAGTTTCGGTGGACAGGGGGCAGACACCATATATTTT.

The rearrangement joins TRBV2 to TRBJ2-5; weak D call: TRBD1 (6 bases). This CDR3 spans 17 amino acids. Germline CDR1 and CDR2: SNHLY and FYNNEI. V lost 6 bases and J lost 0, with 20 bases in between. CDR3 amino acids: CASRQPGHTIYQETQYF. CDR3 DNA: TGTGCCAGCAGACAACCGGGACACACAATTTACCAAGAGACCCAGTACTTC.

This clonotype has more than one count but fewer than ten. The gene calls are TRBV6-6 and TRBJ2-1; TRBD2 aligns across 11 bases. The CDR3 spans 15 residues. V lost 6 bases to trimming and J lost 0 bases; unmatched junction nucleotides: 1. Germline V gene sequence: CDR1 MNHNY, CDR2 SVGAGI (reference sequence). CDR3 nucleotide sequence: TGTGCCAGCAGCGGGACTAGCGGCTCCTACAATGAGCAGTTCTTC. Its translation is CASSGTSGSYNEQFF.

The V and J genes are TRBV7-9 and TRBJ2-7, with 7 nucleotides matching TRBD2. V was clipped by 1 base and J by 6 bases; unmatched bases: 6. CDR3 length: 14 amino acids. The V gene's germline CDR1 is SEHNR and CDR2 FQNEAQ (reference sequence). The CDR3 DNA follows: TGTGCCAGCAGCTTAGGGGGAGGGCCAGGCGAGCAGTACTTC. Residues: CASSLGGGPGEQYF.

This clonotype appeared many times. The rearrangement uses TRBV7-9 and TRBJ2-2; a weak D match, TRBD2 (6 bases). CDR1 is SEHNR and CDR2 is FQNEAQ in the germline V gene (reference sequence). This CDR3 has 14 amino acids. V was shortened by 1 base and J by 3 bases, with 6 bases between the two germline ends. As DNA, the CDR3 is TGTGCCAGCAGCTTAGGACTAGACACCGGGGAGCTGTTTTTT. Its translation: CASSLGLDTGELFF.